There are a few counts of the clone carrying this T cell receptor (beta chain). What it recognizes is unknown. This entry comes from a study of T-cell memory formation after mild COVID-19. On the study more broadly: Largely, the TCR clusters proved donor specific. Study-level points and caveats: Among contracting clones, CD4+ were mainly CM/EM and CD8+ enriched in EMRA. Researchers could not confirm that second-wave clones peaking on day 37 targeted SARS-CoV-2.

Researchers used 5'RACE with constant-segment primers to make TCR alpha and TCR beta cDNA libraries that carry sample barcodes and UMIs. TCRdb reanalysed the 5' RACE reads using MiXCR and keeps one entry per CDR3 protein. The sample has under 400,000 distinct CDR3 sequences, under 25% seen once. CDR1 is SQVTM and CDR2 is ANQGSEA in the germline V gene. The CDR3 has 13 amino acids. Between the trimmed V and J ends, which lost 6 bases and 3 bases, there was a span of 15 bases. The material sequenced was PBMCs or a T cell subset sorted from them (not recorded which). This chain links TRBV29-1 with TRBJ2-7; D is perhaps TRBD2 (5 bases). The receptor was isolated from an adult woman who had mild COVID-19 (a few samples of this study predate the infection). Cell type and time point are not known. CDR3 coding DNA: TGCAGCGTCCTCACTAGGGCTGACTACGAGCAGTACTTC. This sequence encodes CSVLTRADYEQYF.